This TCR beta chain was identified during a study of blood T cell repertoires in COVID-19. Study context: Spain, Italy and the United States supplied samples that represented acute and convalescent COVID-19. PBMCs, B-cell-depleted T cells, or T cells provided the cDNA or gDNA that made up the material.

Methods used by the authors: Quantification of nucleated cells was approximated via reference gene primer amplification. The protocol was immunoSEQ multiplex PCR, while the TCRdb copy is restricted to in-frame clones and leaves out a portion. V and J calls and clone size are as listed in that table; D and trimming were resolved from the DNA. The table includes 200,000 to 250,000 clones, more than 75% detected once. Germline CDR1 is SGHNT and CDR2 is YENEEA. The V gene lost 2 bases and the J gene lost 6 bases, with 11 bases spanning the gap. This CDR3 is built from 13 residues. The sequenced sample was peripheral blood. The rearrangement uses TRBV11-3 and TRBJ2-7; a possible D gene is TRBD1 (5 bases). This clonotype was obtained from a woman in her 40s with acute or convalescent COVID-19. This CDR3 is CASSLTQGSEQYF. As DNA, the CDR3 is TGTGCCAGCAGCTTAACGCAGGGAAGCGAGCAGTACTTC.